This T cell receptor beta chain is from a study of blood T cell repertoires in COVID-19. Study-level information: In each case, the material was cDNA or gDNA derived from T cells, B-cell-depleted T cells, or PBMCs.

The protocol was immunoSEQ multiplex PCR, while the TCRdb copy is restricted to in-frame clones and leaves out a portion. The sample includes around 130,000 clones, 70% to 85% of them seen just once. CDR3 length equals 16 residues. Germline V gene data show CDR1 as LNHNV and CDR2 as YYDKDF (reference sequence). The trim removed 0 bases at V and 7 bases at J, leaving 10 bases unmatched. Sequencing input: peripheral blood. This clonotype was sampled from an elderly woman with acute or convalescent COVID-19. J is TRBJ1-2 and V is TRBV15; TRBD1 matches 8 bases. The CDR3 bases are TGTGCCACCAGCAGAGAGCTCAGGACAGGGCTCGGTGGCTACACCTTC. It codes for CATSRELRTGLGGYTF.